This TCR beta chain was retrieved from a study of naive and memory T cell subsets. An equimolar mix of two oligonucleotides served as the beta constant-region primer for TRBC1 and TRBC2. Four rounds of PCR amplified the ligated cDNA using nested alpha and beta constant-region primers plus SP2. One entry per CDR3 protein, called by TCRdb with MiXCR from the UMI-ligation and nested PCR reads. The table includes 120,000 to 150,000 distinct CDR3 sequences, about 18% detected once. Study-level findings and limits: In naive cells, over 85% of TCR sequences were seen only once. Clonotypes are single alpha or beta chains, not paired receptors.

Germline-derived CDR1 and CDR2 are MNHNY and SVGAGI (reference sequence). Losses at the gene ends were 4 bases for V and 4 bases for J; bases not matched to a gene: 11. The CDR3 length is 16 residues. Details on this clonotype: Its cognate antigen is unknown.

The gene calls are TRBV6-6 and TRBJ2-7, with 9 bases identical to TRBD1. This TCR was sampled from a human donor in good health. Material: naive CD4+ T cells from blood. The CDR3 spells CASSSLSDRGLYEQYF. Here the CDR3 DNA reads TGTGCCAGCAGTTCCCTTTCGGACAGGGGACTATACGAGCAGTACTTC.